These 21 T cell receptor beta chains were all obtained from the same sample, sequenced in a study of CD8+ T cells in alopecia areata. Reverse transcribed after extraction, RNA yielded cDNA as the sequencing template. Clones were read by immunoSEQ multiplex PCR, and TCRdb kept only the in-frame ones, dropping some. This repertoire shows some 200,000 clones, less than 50% found once; its top ten account for around 2.8%. Noted treatment: oral pan-JAK inhibitor, 5-10 mg twice daily. The sequencing here drew on CD4+ T cells sorted from blood, taken around week 36, from a patient treated with tofacitinib. The receptors stem from a human donor with alopecia areata.

The chain is built from TRBV30 and TRBJ1-1; D possibly corresponds to TRBD1 (5 bases). This CDR3 spans 16 amino acids. Trimming removed 5 bases from V and 0 bases from J, with 19 bases in between. Germline-derived CDR1 and CDR2 are GTSNPN and SVGIG (reference sequence). This chain's CDR3 is CAWRLFGGFVNTEAFF. The CDR3 DNA reads TGTGCCTGGCGTCTATTCGGGGGGTTCGTGAACACTGAAGCTTTCTTT.

Only a few counts were recorded for this clone. The rearrangement joins TRBV10-3 to TRBJ1-1; D possibly corresponds to TRBD1 (6 bases). The CDR3 has 15 residues. The ends were cut back, 6 bases at V and 3 bases at J, with 17 bases in the middle. The germline gives CDR1 ENHRY, CDR2 SYGVKD. The CDR3 DNA reads as TGTGCCATCAGGCAACAGGGACTGGGTGACACTGAAGCTTTCTTT. Translating gives CAIRQQGLGDTEAFF.

The chain recombines TRBV27 with TRBJ2-7; 7 nucleotides agree with TRBD1. J lost 5 bases, V lost 5 bases, and 9 bases had no gene match. The CDR3 loop spans 14 amino acids. CDR1 is MNHEY and CDR2 is SMNVEV in the germline V gene (reference sequence). Here the CDR3 reads CASSGTVGRDEQYF. CDR3 nucleotide sequence: TGTGCCAGCAGTGGGACAGTCGGCCGGGACGAGCAGTACTTC.

The V call is TRBV6-5, the J call TRBJ2-7; the D gene could be TRBD1 or TRBD2 (7 bases each). From germline, CDR1 is MNHEY and CDR2 SVGAGI. CDR3 size: 15 residues. The V gene lost 5 bases and the J gene lost 6 bases, with 20 bases spanning the gap. The CDR3 here is CASSPQGGERGEQYF. The CDR3 DNA is TGTGCCAGCAGTCCCCAGGGGGGGGAGCGCGGCGAGCAGTACTTC.

The V and J genes are TRBV6-6 and TRBJ2-5; 8 bases are shared with TRBD1. The CDR3 length is 15 residues. Germline values: CDR1 MNHNY, CDR2 SVGAGI (reference sequence). The V and J ends lost 5 bases and 2 bases, in that order; junction bases with no gene match: 7. CDR3 nucleotide sequence: TGTGCCAGCAGTGGGATGGGACAGGTACAAGAGACCCAGTACTTC. Translated, it gives CASSGMGQVQETQYF.

This clone was counted only a few times. The chain employs TRBV19 and TRBJ1-4; 8 bases map to TRBD1. J gave up 7 bases and V 3 bases, and 7 bases lay outside the gene matches. There are 15 residues in the CDR3. Germline V CDR1 and CDR2: LNHDA, SQIVND (reference sequence). CDR3 nucleotides: TGTGCCAGTAGTATCGGGACAGGTGGTAGTGAAAAACTGTTTTTT. It translates to CASSIGTGGSEKLFF.

V is TRBV28 and J is TRBJ2-7, with no clear D. The CDR3 consists of 14 residues. V dropped 6 bases and J dropped 1 base, with 13 bases sitting between them. In germline, CDR1 is MDHEN, CDR2 SYDVKM. The CDR3 here is CASSPGFRSYEQYF. CDR3 in DNA: TGTGCCAGCAGCCCGGGTTTCAGGTCCTACGAGCAGTACTTC.

Of note for this clone: An end of the junction differs from the germline gene, which may be a read error. In DNA, the CDR3 is TGTGCCAGCACCTTAGGCCACTCTCAAGCTAATGGCTACACCTTC. Its protein is CASTLGHSQANGYTF. This sequence joins TRBV7-2 and TRBJ1-2; D is ambiguous. The V gene's germline CDR1 is SGHTA and CDR2 FQGNSA. This CDR3 comprises 15 residues.

This clone appeared a few times. V is TRBV20-1 and J is TRBJ1-1; no clear D. The V gene's germline CDR1 is DFQATT and CDR2 SNEGSKA (reference sequence). With 3 bases removed from V and 10 bases from J, the gap between germline ends came to 12 bases. This CDR3 is built from 11 residues. CDR3 residues: CSASGSTRAFF. As DNA, the CDR3 is TGCAGTGCTAGTGGCTCTACGCGAGCTTTCTTT.

The rearrangement joins TRBV2 to TRBJ2-1; TRBD1 matches 11 bases. Germline lookup yields CDR1 SNHLY and CDR2 FYNNEI. The CDR3 loop spans 15 amino acids. Losses at the gene ends were 7 bases for V and 5 bases for J; bases not matched to a gene: 7. The CDR3 loop reads CASMIGTGGHNEQFF. Here the CDR3 DNA reads TGTGCCAGCATGATAGGGACAGGGGGGCACAATGAGCAGTTCTTC. The full variable domain, completed using reference TRBV2 and TRBJ2-1, is EPEVTQTPSHQVTQMGQEVILRCVPISNHLYFYWYRQILGQKVEFLVSFYNNEISEKSEIFDDQFSVERPDGSNFTLKIRSTKLEDSAMYFCASMIGTGGHNEQFFGPGTRLTVL.

In its sample, this clone was seen a few times. The J gene is TRBJ2-7, the V gene TRBV6-1; D tentatively fits TRBD1 or TRBD2 (5 bases each). Trimming shortened V by 7 bases and J by 9 bases, and 19 bases separated the two germline ends. The CDR3 runs to 13 residues. Germline lookup yields CDR1 MNHNS and CDR2 SASEGT. This CDR3 is CASTLTRGGVQYF. CDR3 in DNA: TGTGCCAGCACCCTGACGAGGGGTGGAGTGCAGTACTTC.

This clone was detected a few times. This chain connects TRBV5-6 to TRBJ2-3, with no clear D. This CDR3 spans 14 amino acids. The germline V and J ends were trimmed by 0 bases and 5 bases, with 10 bases remaining between them. Germline V gene sequence: CDR1 SGHDT, CDR2 YYEEEE. The chain's CDR3 is CASSLDRPLDTQYF. CDR3 nucleotide sequence: TGTGCCAGCAGCTTGGATAGGCCCCTAGATACGCAGTATTTT. The entire variable domain, with the rest obtained from reference TRBV5-6 and TRBJ2-3, is as follows: DAGVTQSPTHLIKTRGQQVTLRCSPKSGHDTVSWYQQALGQGPQFIFQYYEEEERQRGNFPDRFSGHQFPNYSSELNVNALLLGDSALYLCASSLDRPLDTQYFGPGTRLTVL.

This clone was seen a few times. The chain uses TRBV7-2 and TRBJ2-7; 9 positions agree with TRBD1. The V segment lost 5 bases and the J segment 0 bases; nucleotides outside the gene matches: 5. Germline CDR1 reads SGHTA; CDR2 reads FQGNSA. The CDR3 consists of 15 residues. The CDR3 region has the DNA TGTGCCAGCAGCCCAGGACAGGGGAGCTCCTACGAGCAGTACTTC. This encodes CASSPGQGSSYEQYF.

This chain connects TRBV4-3 to TRBJ2-1, with D uncertain. Trimming pared 0 bases from V and 0 bases from J, leaving 0 bases between. Looked up from germline, CDR1 is LGHNA and CDR2 is YSLEER. The CDR3 has 13 amino acids. In nucleotides, the CDR3 is TGCGCCAGCAGCCAAGACTCCTACAATGAGCAGTTCTTC. It is translated as CASSQDSYNEQFF.

The V and J genes are TRBV7-9 and TRBJ2-5; no clear D gene. Trimming removed 5 bases at V and 4 bases at J, with 11 bases between. Germline assignment: CDR1 SEHNR and CDR2 FQNEAQ (reference sequence). This CDR3 contains 13 residues. The CDR3 loop is CASSTRVLETQYF. The CDR3 region has the DNA TGTGCCAGCAGCACAAGGGTTCTAGAGACCCAGTACTTC.

This clone was observed a few times. The V and J genes are TRBV27 and TRBJ2-2, with no clear D. Trimming left V 4 bases short and J 1 base short, with 7 bases between. The CDR3 spans 14 residues. From germline, CDR1 is MNHEY and CDR2 SMNVEV (reference sequence). CDR3: CASSWARNTGELFF. For the CDR3, the DNA is TGTGCCAGCAGTTGGGCGAGGAACACCGGGGAGCTGTTTTTT.

The chain is built from TRBV7-8 and TRBJ2-7, with D possibly TRBD2 on 7 matching bases. Trimming shortened V by 5 bases and J by 0 bases, and 14 bases separated the two germline ends. Germline V gene data show CDR1 as SGHVS and CDR2 as FQNEAQ. This CDR3 comprises 15 residues. The CDR3 here is CASSPRGGSSYEQYF. The DNA for the CDR3 is TGTGCCAGCAGCCCAAGGGGGGGGAGCTCCTACGAGCAGTACTTC.

There are a few counts of this clone. The chain employs TRBV29-1 and TRBJ2-1, with D unresolved. Trimming removed 1 base at V and 5 bases at J, with 9 bases between. Per germline, CDR1 SQVTM and CDR2 ANQGSEA. The CDR3 is 13 residues long. The CDR3 region has the DNA TGCAGCGTTGAAGCGTTTTTCGACAATGAGCAGTTCTTC. As protein: CSVEAFFDNEQFF.

The CDR3 region has the DNA TGTGCCAGCAGCTTAAGGGTTCGAGAGACCCAGTACTTC. Translation: CASSLRVRETQYF. This sequence joins TRBV7-3 and TRBJ2-5; D unresolved. V was trimmed by 1 base and J by 4 bases, leaving 7 bases between them. The CDR3 length is 13 residues. Looked up from germline, CDR1 is SGHTA and CDR2 is FQGTGA.

The V gene is TRBV29-1, the J gene TRBJ1-1; D not certain. Germline CDR1 reads SQVTM; CDR2 reads ANQGSEA. V gave up 5 bases and J gave up 5 bases, with 18 bases separating them. The CDR3 has 14 residues. CDR3 sequence (DNA): TGCAGCGTTTCCCCGAGGGCCGAAGGAACTGAAGCTTTCTTT. It translates to CSVSPRAEGTEAFF. Variable domain in full (rest from reference TRBV29-1 and TRBJ1-1): SAVISQKPSRDICQRGTSLTIQCQVDSQVTMMFWYRQQPGQSLTLIATANQGSEATYESGFVIDKFPISRPNLTFSTLTVSNMSPEDSSIYLCSVSPRAEGTEAFFGQGTRLTVV.

A few counts support this clone. The chain couples TRBV7-8 to TRBJ2-2, with D maybe TRBD2 (5 bases). This CDR3 spans 14 amino acids. V lost 4 bases and J 7 bases, leaving 13 bases between the germline ends. CDR1 SGHVS and CDR2 FQNEAQ come from the germline V gene. The CDR3 nucleotides read TGTGCCAGCAGCTCTACCGGACTTAACGGGGAGCTGTTTTTT. Translating gives CASSSTGLNGELFF.